This TCR beta chain was profiled in a study of blood T cell repertoires in COVID-19. Study-level background: The United States, Italy and Spain were the sources of the acute and convalescent COVID-19 samples. Nucleic acid was either cDNA or gDNA, and it came from T cells, B-cell-depleted T cells, or PBMCs.

Original processing notes: For nucleated cells, counts were estimated from reference gene primer amplification. TCRdb's copy holds only in-frame clones and misses some; the assay was immunoSEQ multiplex PCR. The D gene and trimming were derived from the DNA, and the V and J assignments and clone size from that table. The profile shows approximately 330,000 clones, approximately 87% of them singletons. Germline values: CDR1 MNHEY, CDR2 SVGAGI. The CDR3 length is 14 residues. With 2 bases clipped from V and 8 bases from J, the junction kept 5 bases outside the gene matches. The sequence was obtained from a woman aged 50 to 60 with active or convalescent COVID-19. The rearrangement uses TRBV6-5 and TRBJ1-2; 10 bases are shared with TRBD1. Sample: peripheral blood. The CDR3: CASSYDRGLPGYTF. The CDR3 DNA sequence: TGTGCCAGCAGTTACGACAGGGGGCTTCCCGGCTACACCTTC.